This TCR beta chain appears in the sequencing data of a study of CD8+ T cells in alopecia areata. Study-wide results and caveats: Affected lesional scalp, above all in alopecia totalis/universalis, was more clonal than normal scalp. In scalp, tofacitinib significantly decreased clonality and expanded CD8+ clones among the top 100.

The treatment was: oral pan-JAK inhibitor, 5-10 mg twice daily. Lesional scalp punch biopsies and peripheral blood came from alopecia areata patients. Sorting of PBMCs yielded the CD4+ and CD8+ T cells. The CDR3 sequence is 15 residues long. Germline loops: CDR1 SGHRS, CDR2 YFSETQ. Trimming removed 5 bases at V and 2 bases at J, with 13 bases between. With respect to this clone: Its cognate antigen is unknown.

Following RNA extraction, reverse transcription yielded cDNA that acted as the sequencing template. Some clones are missing from TCRdb's copy, which holds only in-frame ones; the method was immunoSEQ multiplex PCR. The repertoire holds about 200,000 clones, with 35% to 40% as singletons. The sequence was collected from a human donor with alopecia areata. The material sequenced was CD4+ T cells sorted from blood, taken at roughly week 30, from a patient treated with tofacitinib. This sequence joins TRBV5-1 and TRBJ2-2, with D tentatively TRBD2 (6 bases). The CDR3 is CASRTGGTNTGELFF. The CDR3 DNA reads as TGCGCCAGCAGGACGGGCGGGACTAACACCGGGGAGCTGTTTTTT. Full variable domain (missing parts from reference TRBV5-1 and TRBJ2-2): KAGVTQTPRYLIKTRGQQVTLSCSPISGHRSVSWYQQTPGQGLQFLFEYFSETQRNKGNFPGRFSGRQFSNSRSEMNVSTLELGDSALYLCASRTGGTNTGELFFGEGSRLTVL.